This T cell receptor (beta chain) is from a study of OX40 agonist ivuxolimab in advanced cancers. This clone is a singleton in its sample. The V end was cut by 1 base, the J end by 1 base, with 10 bases between. CDR3 length: 14 residues. Germline V gene data show CDR1 as GTSNPN and CDR2 as SVGIG (reference sequence). It was autoimmune disease history or systemic immunosuppression that excluded patients. The method was immunoSEQ multiplex PCR; TCRdb's version includes in-frame clones alone and lacks a portion of them. The table shows about 82,000 clones, with roughly 92% occurring only once. V gene TRBV30 combines with J gene TRBJ2-5; D perhaps matches TRBD1 (5 bases). The clonotype was recovered from an adult with an advanced solid tumor such as melanoma, head and neck, liver or kidney cancer. The material sequenced was CD4+ or CD8+ T cells sorted from blood, taken in a trial of the OX40 agonist ivuxolimab. The CDR3 sequence: CAWSGGSIQETQYF. The CDR3 DNA reads as TGTGCCTGGAGTGGGGGCTCCATCCAAGAGACCCAGTACTTC. The full variable domain, in which reference TRBV30 and TRBJ2-5 provide the parts outside the CDR3, is SQTIHQWPATLVQPVGSPLSLECTVEGTSNPNLYWYRQAAGRGLQLLFYSVGIGQISSEVPQNLSASRPQDRQFILSSKKLLLSDSGFYLCAWSGGSIQETQYFGPGTRLLVL.